This entry features one TCR beta chain sequence. Its antigen is not identified. Germline V gene lookup returns CDR1 SGDLS and CDR2 YYNGEE. This CDR3 region has 15 residues. V was shortened by 2 bases and J by 5 bases, with 16 bases between the two germline ends. This specimen belongs to a study of graft-versus-host responses after intestinal transplantation. Study overall: Once they had received anti-thymocyte globulin induction, all recipients took tacrolimus and steroids for about 3 years.

Using immunoSEQ multiplex PCR, the repertoire was profiled, and TCRdb retains in-frame clones only, with some absent. The table shows 88,000 or so clones, with about nine tenths occurring only once. The TCR sequence derives from a human donor who received an intestinal transplant. The chain employs TRBV9 and TRBJ1-1; no clear D gene. This specimen consisted of unstimulated CD4+ T cells sorted from spleen or lymph node cells, obtained before intestinal transplant. This chain's CDR3 is CASSVRPDWWTEAFF. In DNA form, the CDR3 reads TGTGCCAGCAGCGTGAGACCGGACTGGTGGACTGAAGCTTTCTTT. The whole variable domain, remainder taken from reference TRBV9 and TRBJ1-1, is DSGVTQTPKHLITATGQRVTLRCSPRSGDLSVYWYQQSLDQGLQFLIQYYNGEERAKGNILERFSAQQFPDLHSELNLSSLELGDSALYFCASSVRPDWWTEAFFGQGTRLTVV.